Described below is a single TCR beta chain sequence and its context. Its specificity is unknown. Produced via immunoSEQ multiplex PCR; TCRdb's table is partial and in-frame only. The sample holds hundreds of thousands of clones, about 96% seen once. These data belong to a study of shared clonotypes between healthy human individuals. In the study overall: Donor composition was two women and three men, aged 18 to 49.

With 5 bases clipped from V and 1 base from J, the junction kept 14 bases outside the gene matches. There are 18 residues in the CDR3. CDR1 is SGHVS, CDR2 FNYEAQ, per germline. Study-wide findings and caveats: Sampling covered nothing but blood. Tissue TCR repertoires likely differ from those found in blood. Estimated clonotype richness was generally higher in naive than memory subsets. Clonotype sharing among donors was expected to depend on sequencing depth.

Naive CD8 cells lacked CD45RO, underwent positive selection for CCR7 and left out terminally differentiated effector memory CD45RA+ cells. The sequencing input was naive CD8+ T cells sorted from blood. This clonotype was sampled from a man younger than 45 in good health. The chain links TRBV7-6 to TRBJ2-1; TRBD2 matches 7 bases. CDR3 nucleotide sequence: TGTGCCAGCAGCCGCAGCGGGCGGGAGAGGGTTTCCTACAATGAGCAGTTCTTC. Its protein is CASSRSGRERVSYNEQFF.